Given below is one TCR beta chain in context. TCRdb reanalysed the 5' RACE reads using MiXCR and keeps one entry per CDR3 protein. The data contain about 350,000 distinct CDR3 sequences, approximately 8% of them seen just once; the ten biggest clones take up around 17%. The data are from a study of T cells after yellow fever vaccination. This CDR3 has 12 residues. V lost 6 bases and J lost 6, with 12 bases in between. The sequencing used PBMCs, collected about 49 days after the first yellow fever vaccination. The receptor's source is a young man who received the YFV17D yellow fever vaccine. V usage is TRBV12-3 or TRBV12-4 and J usage is TRBJ2-7; D may be TRBD1 (6 bases). The chain's CDR3 is CASSNRVGEQYF. The CDR3 region has the DNA TGTGCCAGCAGCAACAGGGTCGGCGAGCAGTACTTC.